The 8 T cell receptor beta chains given below trace back to one sample, sequenced in a study of pediatric ulcerative colitis. Some clones are missing from TCRdb's copy, which holds only in-frame ones; the method was immunoSEQ multiplex PCR. The data show about 60,000 clones, around 86% seen once. Sequences were obtained from blood. These receptors were obtained from a boy younger than 18 who was a control in a study of pediatric ulcerative colitis.

The chain has TRBV27 and TRBJ2-5; weak D call: TRBD1 (6 bases). Germline loops: CDR1 MNHEY, CDR2 SMNVEV (reference sequence). The V end was cut by 5 bases, the J end by 0 bases, with 10 bases between. The CDR3 covers 14 residues. CDR3 in DNA: TGTGCCAGCAGTCCTGGACAGAACCAAGAGACCCAGTACTTC. This codes for CASSPGQNQETQYF.

V and J are TRBV4-3 and TRBJ2-1, with TRBD1 as a possible D gene (6 bases). V was cut by 1 base and J by 4 bases, with 11 bases left in between. This CDR3 is built from 15 residues. In germline, CDR1 is LGHNA, CDR2 YSLEER. This CDR3 is CASSQGTVSYNEQFF. DNA for the CDR3: TGCGCCAGCAGCCAAGGGACAGTCTCATACAATGAGCAGTTCTTC.

The CDR3 DNA follows: TGTGCCAGCAGCCGCAGGGGCGGGATGGAGACCCAGTACTTC. Protein sequence: CASSRRGGMETQYF. The chain combines TRBV5-6 with TRBJ2-5; D may match TRBD1 or TRBD2 (6 bases each). Germline values: CDR1 SGHDT, CDR2 YYEEEE. This CDR3 contains 14 residues. Trimming cost V 4 bases and J 5 bases, with 15 bases left between them.

The V call is TRBV2, the J call TRBJ1-1; 8 bases are shared with TRBD1. Germline lookup yields CDR1 SNHLY and CDR2 FYNNEI. The CDR3 has 13 amino acids. V lost 7 bases and J lost 11; bases outside the gene matches: 12. CDR3 sequence reads: CASTLDREEDAFF. The CDR3 DNA follows: TGTGCCAGCACCCTGGACAGGGAGGAAGACGCTTTCTTT.

V gene TRBV15 combines with J gene TRBJ1-6, with 7 nucleotides matching TRBD1. Germline V gene sequence: CDR1 LNHNV, CDR2 YYDKDF (reference sequence). CDR3 length: 16 residues. The trim removed 6 bases at V and 0 bases at J, leaving 5 bases unmatched. The CDR3: CATRLDRSSYNSPLHF. The CDR3 DNA reads as TGTGCCACCAGGCTGGACAGGAGCTCCTATAATTCACCCCTCCACTTT.

V is TRBV5-1 and J is TRBJ2-1, with 7 positions matching TRBD2. The germline gives CDR1 SGHRS, CDR2 YFSETQ. The CDR3 spans 15 residues. V gave up 2 bases and J gave up 0 bases; unmatched junction bases: 2. CDR3 loop: CASSFTSVSYNEQFF. The CDR3 region has the DNA TGCGCCAGCAGCTTTACTAGCGTCTCCTACAATGAGCAGTTCTTC. Drawing the rest from reference TRBV5-1 and TRBJ2-1, the complete variable domain is KAGVTQTPRYLIKTRGQQVTLSCSPISGHRSVSWYQQTPGQGLQFLFEYFSETQRNKGNFPGRFSGRQFSNSRSEMNVSTLELGDSALYLCASSFTSVSYNEQFFGPGTRLTVL.

The V gene is TRBV6-5, the J gene TRBJ2-7, with D unclear. From germline, CDR1 is MNHEY and CDR2 SVGAGI. Trimming removed 5 bases at V and 3 bases at J, with 11 bases between. The CDR3 runs to 13 residues. The CDR3 sequence: CASSPSLFYEQYF. CDR3 coding DNA: TGTGCCAGCAGTCCCAGTCTCTTCTACGAGCAGTACTTC.

V usage is TRBV4-2 and J usage is TRBJ2-1; 7 positions agree with TRBD2. CDR3 length equals 16 residues. J gave up 5 bases and V 1 base, and 8 bases lay outside the gene matches. Germline loops: CDR1 LGHNA, CDR2 YNFKEQ. The CDR3 loop reads CASSQGPSGSNNEQFF. For the CDR3, the DNA is TGTGCCAGCAGCCAAGGGCCTAGCGGATCTAACAATGAGCAGTTCTTC.